These 18 T cell receptor beta chains came from one sample sequenced in a study of T cells in Graves' hyperthyroidism and ophthalmopathy. Amplified TCR beta CDR3 regions came from RNA transcripts. During a first-round RT-PCR of the TCR CDR3, the HTBI primer set was used. One entry per CDR3 protein, called by TCRdb with MiXCR from the multiplex PCR reads. The table records roughly 380,000 distinct CDR3 sequences, around 14% of them present only once. Sequenced input: blood. These receptors were collected from a woman in her sixties with Graves' hyperthyroidism.

There are many counts of this clonotype. The gene calls are TRBV7-8 and TRBJ2-1; 7 nucleotides match TRBD2. V gave up 1 base and J gave up 13 bases; unmatched junction bases: 7. The CDR3 has 13 amino acids. Germline CDR1 is SGHVS and CDR2 is FQNEAQ. CDR3: CASSLERTRYQFF. The CDR3 coding sequence is TGTGCCAGCAGCTTAGAAAGGACTAGATATCAGTTCTTC.

This clonotype was recorded at least ten times. The genes are TRBV15 and TRBJ2-7; TRBD2 agrees at 7 bases. Trimming cost V 3 bases and J 5 bases; bases outside gene matches: 7. This CDR3 region has 14 residues. Germline V CDR1 and CDR2: LNHNV, YYDKDF (reference sequence). For the CDR3, the DNA is TGTGCCACCAGCAGGGGCGGGAGCGGGAACGAGCAGTACTTC. Residues: CATSRGGSGNEQYF.

This clonotype was detected many times. The chain joins TRBV18 to TRBJ2-7, with 10 bases identical to TRBD1. CDR1 is KGHSH and CDR2 is LQKENI in the germline V gene. With V trimmed by 4 bases and J by 2 bases, 5 bases remained unmatched. The CDR3 is 15 residues long. CDR3 DNA: TGTGCCAGCTCACTAGGGACAGGGGATACCTACGAGCAGTACTTC. It codes for CASSLGTGDTYEQYF. Variable domain in full (rest from reference TRBV18 and TRBJ2-7): NAGVMQNPRHLVRRRGQEARLRCSPMKGHSHVYWYRQLPEEGLKFMVYLQKENIIDESGMPKERFSAEFPKEGPSILRIQQVVRGDSAAYFCASSLGTGDTYEQYFGPGTRLTVT.

This chain links TRBV5-6 with TRBJ2-3; 9 positions agree with TRBD1. Germline CDR1 reads SGHDT; CDR2 reads YYEEEE. This CDR3 has 15 residues. Trimming at V came to 3 bases and at J to 4 bases, leaving 6 bases not matched to a gene. In nucleotides, the CDR3 is TGTGCCAGCAGCTCGGGACAGGGAGGGGCAGATACGCAGTATTTT. It is translated as CASSSGQGGADTQYF.

This clonotype has more than one count but fewer than ten. An end of the junction does not agree with germline; a read error may underlie this. The V call is TRBV29-1, the J call TRBJ1-2; weak D call: TRBD1 (6 bases). The germline V gene has CDR1 SQVTM and CDR2 ANQGSEA. CDR3 length: 14 residues. This CDR3 reads CSVGTMGSTYGHTF. DNA for the CDR3: TGCAGCGTAGGGACAATGGGATCTACCTATGGCCACACCTTC.

This clonotype was counted ten times or more. The chain is built from TRBV15 and TRBJ1-1; TRBD1 matches at 9 bases. The germline V gene has CDR1 LNHNV and CDR2 YYDKDF (reference sequence). After removal of 3 bases from V and 1 base from J, the junction contained 3 bases not matched to a gene. This CDR3 region has 15 residues. Written as DNA, the CDR3 is TGTGCCACCAGCAGGTACAGGGGGCCGAACACTGAAGCTTTCTTT. This sequence encodes CATSRYRGPNTEAFF.

This clonotype came up many times. The rearrangement uses TRBV24-1 and TRBJ2-1; D unresolved. The CDR3 sequence is 13 residues long. The germline V gene encodes CDR1 KGHDR and CDR2 SFDVKD. V dropped 9 bases and J dropped 8 bases, with 16 bases sitting between them. CDR3 coding DNA: TGTGCCACCGGAGCTAGTTGGATCGATGAGCAGTTCTTC. Residues: CATGASWIDEQFF.

This clonotype was observed many times. V gene TRBV18 combines with J gene TRBJ2-5, with D perhaps matching TRBD2 (6 bases). Trimming cost V 2 bases and J 4 bases, with 11 bases left between them. Germline-derived CDR1 and CDR2 are KGHSH and LQKENI. The CDR3 is 14 amino acids. The CDR3 sequence is CASSPLGAGETQYF. CDR3 sequence (DNA): TGTGCCAGCTCACCATTGGGAGCGGGAGAGACCCAGTACTTC.

In its sample, this clonotype was seen a few times. This chain's CDR3 is CASSGGQGATGELFF. CDR3 coding DNA: TGTGCCAGCAGTGGGGGACAGGGGGCCACCGGGGAGCTGTTTTTT. The J gene is TRBJ2-2, the V gene TRBV6-1, with 12 bases identical to TRBD1. With 4 bases clipped from V and 4 bases from J, the junction kept 1 base outside the gene matches. This CDR3 contains 15 residues. Germline V CDR1 and CDR2: MNHNS, SASEGT.

The chain links TRBV29-1 to TRBJ1-5; 9 bases match TRBD1. The CDR3 consists of 18 residues. J lost 0 bases, V lost 2 bases, and 11 bases had no gene match. Germline V CDR1 and CDR2: SQVTM, ANQGSEA. This CDR3 is CSVEPGTGNPNSNQPQHF. CDR3 nucleotides: TGCAGCGTTGAACCAGGGACAGGGAACCCAAATAGCAATCAGCCCCAGCATTTT.

This clonotype was counted a few times. The chain joins TRBV3-1 to TRBJ2-2; the match to TRBD2 covers 10 bases. The CDR3 is 18 amino acids. Germline V gives CDR1 LGHDT, CDR2 YNNKEL (reference sequence). V was clipped by 3 bases and J by 7 bases; unmatched bases: 14. The DNA for the CDR3 is TGTGCCAGCAGCCACATTCAGACTCTAGCGGGAGTGGTCGGGGAGCTGTTTTTT. Its translation is CASSHIQTLAGVVGELFF.

This clonotype occurred many times. The V gene is TRBV24-1, the J gene TRBJ2-7; 10 bases map to TRBD1. The CDR3 loop spans 14 amino acids. From germline, CDR1 is KGHDR and CDR2 SFDVKD. The junction had 2 bases not matched to a gene; V was cut back by 5 bases and J by 2 bases. DNA for the CDR3: TGTGCCACCAGTGCTGGGACAGGGGCCTACGAGCAGTACTTC. The encoded protein is CATSAGTGAYEQYF.

The V gene is TRBV24-1, the J gene TRBJ2-2; 12 nucleotides line up with TRBD1. V lost 5 bases, J lost 7 bases, and 4 bases stayed unmatched. CDR1 is KGHDR and CDR2 is SFDVKD in the germline V gene. This CDR3 region has 15 residues. DNA for the CDR3: TGTGCCACCAGTGTCGGGACAGGGGGCGGCGGGGAGCTGTTTTTT. It specifies CATSVGTGGGGELFF.

The chain couples TRBV19 to TRBJ2-1; the match to TRBD2 covers 11 bases. Germline loops: CDR1 LNHDA, CDR2 SQIVND (reference sequence). J was trimmed by 5 bases and V by 8 bases; bases with no gene match: 8. This CDR3 has 15 amino acids. The DNA for the CDR3 is TGTGCCAGTGAGGGGACTAGCGGACACGACAATGAGCAGTTCTTC. Translated, it gives CASEGTSGHDNEQFF. Using reference TRBV19 and TRBJ2-1 for the parts outside the CDR3, the full variable domain is DGGITQSPKYLFRKEGQNVTLSCEQNLNHDAMYWYRQDPGQGLRLIYYSQIVNDFQKGDIAEGYSVSREKKESFPLTVTSAQKNPTAFYLCASEGTSGHDNEQFFGPGTRLTVL.

This clonotype was counted at least ten times. The chain couples TRBV7-6 to TRBJ2-7; D call uncertain. The CDR3 spans 13 residues. In germline, CDR1 is SGHVS, CDR2 FNYEAQ. V lost 2 bases, J lost 4 bases, and 9 bases lay in between. CDR3 bases: TGTGCCAGCAGCTTACTACCCGATTACGAGCAGTACTTC. Its protein is CASSLLPDYEQYF.

This clonotype was seen a few times. Here the CDR3 reads CASSHIRGGTDTQYF. The CDR3 DNA reads TGCGCCAGCAGCCACATAAGGGGAGGCACAGATACGCAGTATTTT. The chain carries TRBV4-1 and TRBJ2-3; the D call may be TRBD1 or TRBD2 (5 bases each). V lost 3 bases and J lost 1, with 11 bases in between. The CDR3 contains 15 residues. The germline CDR1 and CDR2 sequences are MGHRA and YSYEKL.

The chain links TRBV11-2 to TRBJ1-6; weak D call: TRBD1 (6 bases). CDR1 is SGHAT, CDR2 FQNNGV, per germline. The CDR3 runs to 14 residues. V dropped 5 bases and J dropped 7 bases, with 12 bases sitting between them. DNA for the CDR3: TGTGCCAGCAGCCCGCATAGGGGGAATTCACCCCTCCACTTT. Protein: CASSPHRGNSPLHF.

This chain uses TRBV28 with TRBJ2-1, with D tentatively TRBD2 (6 bases). The germline gives CDR1 MDHEN, CDR2 SYDVKM. Trimming left V 3 bases short and J 7 bases short, with 13 bases between. This CDR3 comprises 14 residues. The CDR3 loop is CASSFWREGNEQFF. CDR3 sequence (DNA): TGTGCCAGCAGTTTTTGGCGGGAAGGGAATGAGCAGTTCTTC. Combining the CDR3 with reference TRBV28 and TRBJ2-1 gives the whole variable domain DVKVTQSSRYLVKRTGEKVFLECVQDMDHENMFWYRQDPGLGLRLIYFSYDVKMKEKGDIPEGYSVSREKKERFSLILESASTNQTSMYLCASSFWREGNEQFFGPGTRLTVL.